The source of this T cell receptor (beta chain) is a study of T cell repertoires in cytomegalovirus infection. On the study more broadly: Indications of both CMV infection and matching HLA type were provided by public TCR beta signatures. Study-level points and caveats: The cumulative frequency of public TCR beta families distinguished individuals who carried CMV together with the relevant HLA. Ex vivo responses were dominated by HLA-C-restricted CMV-specific TCR beta clonotypes.

Each CDR3 protein is one row after TCRdb ran MiXCR on the reads. The sample has fewer than 950,000 distinct CDR3 sequences, approximately 30% seen once. Germline V CDR1 and CDR2: SNHLY, FYNNEI. The CDR3 is 15 amino acids. V lost 5 bases, J lost 5 bases, and 16 bases lay in between. In this sample, this clonotype turned up a few times. The antigen is undetermined. The TCR originated in a human donor in good health (CMV status not recorded). Some clones in this sample may be carry-over from other donors' samples. Sequencing was performed on cultured CD8+ T cells from PBMCs, taken from culture after CMV antigen stimulation. This sequence joins TRBV2 and TRBJ2-1; D may be TRBD1 (5 bases). This chain's CDR3 is CASSYQGNYDNEQFF. CDR3 DNA: TGTGCCAGCAGTTATCAGGGAAACTACGACAATGAGCAGTTCTTC.